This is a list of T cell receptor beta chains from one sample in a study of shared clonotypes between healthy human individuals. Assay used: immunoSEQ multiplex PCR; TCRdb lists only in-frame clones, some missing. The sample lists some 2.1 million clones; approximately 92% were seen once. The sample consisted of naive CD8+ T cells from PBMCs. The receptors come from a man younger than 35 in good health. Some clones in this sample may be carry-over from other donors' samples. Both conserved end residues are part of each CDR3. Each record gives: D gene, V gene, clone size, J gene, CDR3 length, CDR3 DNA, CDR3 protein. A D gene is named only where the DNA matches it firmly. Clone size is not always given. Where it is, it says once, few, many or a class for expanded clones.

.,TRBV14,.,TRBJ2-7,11,TGTGCCAGCAGCCAAGGGGGCGAGCAGTACTTC,CASSQGGEQYF
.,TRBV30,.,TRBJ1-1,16,TGTGCCTGGAGTATGGGACCTAGAGGAGGGAACACTGAAGCTTTCTTT,CAWSMGPRGGNTEAFF
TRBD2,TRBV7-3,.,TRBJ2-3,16,TGTGCCAGCAGCCCGAATTTAGCGGGTCTCGCAGATACGCAGTATTTT,CASSPNLAGLADTQYF
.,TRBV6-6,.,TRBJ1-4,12,TGTGCCAGCAGCCCCCTTCTTGAAAAACTGTTTTTT,CASSPLLEKLFF
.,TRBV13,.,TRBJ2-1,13,TGTGCCAGCGTTTTATCTAGTCATGGTGAGCAGTTCTTC,CASVLSSHGEQFF
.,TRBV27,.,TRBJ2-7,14,TGTGCCAGCAAGAACGGGGGGCTCACCTACGAGCAGTACTTC,CASKNGGLTYEQYF
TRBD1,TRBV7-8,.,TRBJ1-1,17,TGTGCCAGCAGCTTATATTTTAGGACAGGGAGGGGCACTGAAGCTTTCTTT,CASSLYFRTGRGTEAFF
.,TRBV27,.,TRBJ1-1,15,TGTGCCAGCAGTTATGATCCACAGGGATACACTGAAGCTTTCTTT,CASSYDPQGYTEAFF
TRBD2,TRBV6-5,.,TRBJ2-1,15,TGTGCCAGCAGTTACTCGCTAGCGGGGTTAAATGAGCAGTTCTTC,CASSYSLAGLNEQFF
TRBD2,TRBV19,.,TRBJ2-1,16,TGTGCCAGTAGACCTTCCCCACTAGCGGGAGCCAATGAGCAGTTCTTC,CASRPSPLAGANEQFF
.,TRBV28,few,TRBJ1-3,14,TGTGCCAGCAGTTTTCCCAGCTCTGGAAACACCATATATTTT,CASSFPSSGNTIYF
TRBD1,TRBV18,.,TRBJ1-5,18,TGTGCCAGCTCACCGGTTTGGAGGGGACAGACAAGCAATCAGCCCCAGCATTTT,CASSPVWRGQTSNQPQHF
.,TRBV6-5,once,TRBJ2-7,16,TGTGCCAGCAGTTCTGCTCTGGAGGCCTTCTCCTACGAGCAGTACTTC,CASSSALEAFSYEQYF
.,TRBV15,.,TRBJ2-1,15,TGTGCCACCAGCCGCGAGGGAGACACCTACAATGAGCAGTTCTTC,CATSREGDTYNEQFF
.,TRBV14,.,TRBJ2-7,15,TGTGCCAGCAGCCTTTCCCTCGGAACCCTCTACGAGCAGTACTTC,CASSLSLGTLYEQYF
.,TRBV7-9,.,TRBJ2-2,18,TGTGCCAGCAGCTTAGCTTCCCCTATACAGGGATTAAGGGGGGAGCTGTTTTTT,CASSLASPIQGLRGELFF
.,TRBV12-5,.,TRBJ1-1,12,TGTGCTAGTGGTCCCGACGACACTGAAGCTTTCTTT,CASGPDDTEAFF